The T cell receptor (beta chain) under discussion was sequenced for a study of cytomegalovirus exposure and HLA in healthy donors. This PCR relied on a set of 60 Vbeta primers and 13 Jbeta primers. Measured with immunoSEQ multiplex PCR; TCRdb has only the in-frame clones, and not every one. The sample has some 120,000 clones; the top ten hold roughly 2%. V shed 5 bases and J shed 1 base, with 18 bases lying between them. CDR1 SGHAT and CDR2 FQNNGV come from the germline V gene. CDR3 length equals 17 residues. Study outcomes and limitations: The study listed approximately 160 cytomegalovirus-associated TCR beta chains. Many donors carried some public TCRs, although rarity characterized most TCR sequences.

As for this clone: Its antigen remains unknown.

This clonotype originated in an older woman in good health and CMV-seronegative. The chain links TRBV11-2 to TRBJ1-5, with D perhaps matching TRBD1 (5 bases). The material sequenced was PBMCs. The CDR3 nucleotides read TGTGCCAGCAGCCCATTAGGGGCACAGAGAAGCAATCAGCCCCAGCATTTT. Translating gives CASSPLGAQRSNQPQHF. Full variable domain (rest looked up from reference TRBV11-2 and TRBJ1-5): EAGVAQSPRYKIIEKRQSVAFWCNPISGHATLYWYQQILGQGPKLLIQFQNNGVVDDSQLPKDRFSAERLKGVDSTLKIQPAKLEDSAVYLCASSPLGAQRSNQPQHFGDGTRLSIL.